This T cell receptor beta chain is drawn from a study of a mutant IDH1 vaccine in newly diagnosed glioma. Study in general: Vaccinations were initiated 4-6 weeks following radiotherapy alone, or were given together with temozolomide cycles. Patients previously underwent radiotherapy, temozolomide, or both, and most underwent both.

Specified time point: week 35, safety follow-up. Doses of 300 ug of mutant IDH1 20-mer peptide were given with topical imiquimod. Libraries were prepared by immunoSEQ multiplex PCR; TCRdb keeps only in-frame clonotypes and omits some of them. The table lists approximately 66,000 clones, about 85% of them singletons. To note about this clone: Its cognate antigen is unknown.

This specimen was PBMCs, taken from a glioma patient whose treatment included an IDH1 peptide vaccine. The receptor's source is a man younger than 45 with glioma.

The CDR3 reads CASSPETPPLTQYF. The CDR3 coding sequence is TGTGCCAGCAGCCCGGAAACCCCTCCACTTACGCAGTATTTT. V gene TRBV7-9 combines with J gene TRBJ2-3; D unclear. Germline CDR1 and CDR2: SEHNR and FQNEAQ (reference sequence). Trimming removed 5 bases from V and 8 bases from J, with 17 bases in between. This CDR3 region has 14 residues.